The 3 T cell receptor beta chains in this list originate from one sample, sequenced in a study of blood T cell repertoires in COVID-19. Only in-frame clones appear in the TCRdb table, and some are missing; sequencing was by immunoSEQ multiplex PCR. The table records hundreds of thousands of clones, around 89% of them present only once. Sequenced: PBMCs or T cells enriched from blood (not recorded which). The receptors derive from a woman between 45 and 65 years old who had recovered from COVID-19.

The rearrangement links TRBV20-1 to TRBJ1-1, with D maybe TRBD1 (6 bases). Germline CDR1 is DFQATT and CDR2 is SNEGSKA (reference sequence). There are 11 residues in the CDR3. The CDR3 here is CRLQGGTEAFF. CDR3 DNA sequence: TGCAGGCTACAGGGAGGGACTGAAGCTTTCTTT.

CDR3 bases: TGTGCCAGCAGACCCCAGGGGGCTGCTAATGAAAAACTGTTTTTT. Its protein is CASRPQGAANEKLFF. The chain uses TRBV28 and TRBJ1-4; 8 bases agree with TRBD1. This CDR3 is built from 15 residues. CDR1 and CDR2 (germline): MDHEN, SYDVKM. With 6 bases clipped from V and 3 bases from J, the junction kept 6 bases outside the gene matches.

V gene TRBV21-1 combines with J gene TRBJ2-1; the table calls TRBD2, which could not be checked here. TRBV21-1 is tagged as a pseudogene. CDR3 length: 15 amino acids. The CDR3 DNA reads TGTGCCAGCAGCAAAGAACGGGAAGCGTACAATGAGCAGTTCTTC. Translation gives CASSKEREAYNEQFF.